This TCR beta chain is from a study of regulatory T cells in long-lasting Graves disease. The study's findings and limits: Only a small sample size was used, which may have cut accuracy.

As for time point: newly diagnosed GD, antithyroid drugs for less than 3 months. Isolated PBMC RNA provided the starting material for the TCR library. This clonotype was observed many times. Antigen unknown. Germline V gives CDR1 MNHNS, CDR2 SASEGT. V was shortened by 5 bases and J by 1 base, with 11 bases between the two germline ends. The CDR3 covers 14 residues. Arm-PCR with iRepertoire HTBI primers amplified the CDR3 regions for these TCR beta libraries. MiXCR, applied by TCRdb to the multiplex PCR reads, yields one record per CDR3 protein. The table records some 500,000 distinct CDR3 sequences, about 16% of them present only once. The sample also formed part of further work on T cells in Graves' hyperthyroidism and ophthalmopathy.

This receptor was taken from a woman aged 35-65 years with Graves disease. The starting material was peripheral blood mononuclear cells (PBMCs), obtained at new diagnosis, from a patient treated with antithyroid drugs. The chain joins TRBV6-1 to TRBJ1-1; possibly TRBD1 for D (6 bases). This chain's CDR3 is CASSQQGSNTEAFF. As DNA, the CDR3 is TGTGCCAGCAGTCAACAGGGTTCGAACACTGAAGCTTTCTTT.